The clone carrying this TCR beta chain has a count of ten or more. Germline CDR1 is DFQATT and CDR2 is SNEGSKA (reference sequence). The CDR3 extends over 15 amino acids. The trim removed 5 bases at V and 1 base at J, leaving 9 bases unmatched. Using its own MiXCR run on the 5' RACE reads, TCRdb lists one record per CDR3 protein. Here the sample spans 55,000 to 70,000 distinct CDR3 sequences, about 5.6% being singletons. This sample was taken from a study of early T cells in non-severe SARS-CoV-2 infection. The TCR sequence derives from an adult who was a healthcare worker with PCR-confirmed SARS-CoV-2 infection or an uninfected control (not recorded which). This chain connects TRBV20-1 to TRBJ1-1; the match to TRBD1 covers 8 bases. Material for sequencing was whole blood. CDR3: CSADPEGTGNTEAFF. The CDR3 DNA reads as TGCAGTGCTGATCCGGAGGGGACAGGGAACACTGAAGCTTTCTTT.